This TCR beta chain was recorded in a study of T cells of healthy individuals. CDR1 is ENHRY and CDR2 is SYGVKD in the germline V gene. CDR3 length equals 13 residues. V gave up 7 bases and J gave up 3 bases, with 9 bases separating them. Each CDR3 protein is one row after TCRdb ran MiXCR on the 5' RACE reads. The sample yields nearly 100,000 distinct CDR3 sequences, around 17% seen once. This clonotype was sampled from a human donor in good health. The V and J genes are TRBV10-3 and TRBJ2-2; no firm D call. The CDR3 spells CAITDPDTGELFF. Here the CDR3 DNA reads TGTGCCATCACCGACCCGGACACCGGGGAGCTGTTTTTT.